This TCR beta chain was captured by sequencing in a study of T cell repertoires in cytomegalovirus infection. TCRdb fed the reads into MiXCR, producing one record per CDR3 protein. The sample lists 630,000 or so distinct CDR3 sequences; less than 25% were seen once. Sequencing was performed on CD8+ T cells from PBMCs. The clonotype was recovered from a human donor in good health (CMV status not recorded). Some clones in this sample may be carry-over from other donors' samples.

The CDR3 DNA is TGCAGTGCTAGAGAGGCGGACTCCTACAATGAGCAGTTCTTC. Protein product: CSAREADSYNEQFF. The chain recombines TRBV20-1 with TRBJ2-1, with D uncertain. V lost 0 bases, J lost 0 bases, and 6 bases lay in between. The CDR3 runs to 14 residues. Germline lookup yields CDR1 DFQATT and CDR2 SNEGSKA (reference sequence).